This T cell receptor (beta chain) came from a study of preoperative IRX-2 immunotherapy in early breast cancer. The V and J ends lost 1 base and 5 bases respectively, with 11 bases between them. The V gene's germline CDR1 is LNHNV and CDR2 YYDKDF (reference sequence). This CDR3 is built from 14 residues. Stated treatment: preoperative locoregional IRX-2 cytokine immunotherapy. Samples came from a phase Ib trial of preoperative locoregional IRX-2 cytokine immunotherapy. The data were produced by immunoSEQ multiplex PCR, yet TCRdb's version contains in-frame clones alone and is incomplete. The table shows roughly 27,000 clones, with roughly four fifths occurring only once.

Material: lymph node tissue, obtained after IRX-2 immunotherapy. V gene TRBV15 combines with J gene TRBJ2-5; TRBD2 might be the D (6 bases). The receptor comes from a human donor with breast cancer. This chain's CDR3 is CATSRVTSLETQYF. CDR3 bases: TGTGCCACCAGCAGAGTTACTAGCTTGGAGACCCAGTACTTC.